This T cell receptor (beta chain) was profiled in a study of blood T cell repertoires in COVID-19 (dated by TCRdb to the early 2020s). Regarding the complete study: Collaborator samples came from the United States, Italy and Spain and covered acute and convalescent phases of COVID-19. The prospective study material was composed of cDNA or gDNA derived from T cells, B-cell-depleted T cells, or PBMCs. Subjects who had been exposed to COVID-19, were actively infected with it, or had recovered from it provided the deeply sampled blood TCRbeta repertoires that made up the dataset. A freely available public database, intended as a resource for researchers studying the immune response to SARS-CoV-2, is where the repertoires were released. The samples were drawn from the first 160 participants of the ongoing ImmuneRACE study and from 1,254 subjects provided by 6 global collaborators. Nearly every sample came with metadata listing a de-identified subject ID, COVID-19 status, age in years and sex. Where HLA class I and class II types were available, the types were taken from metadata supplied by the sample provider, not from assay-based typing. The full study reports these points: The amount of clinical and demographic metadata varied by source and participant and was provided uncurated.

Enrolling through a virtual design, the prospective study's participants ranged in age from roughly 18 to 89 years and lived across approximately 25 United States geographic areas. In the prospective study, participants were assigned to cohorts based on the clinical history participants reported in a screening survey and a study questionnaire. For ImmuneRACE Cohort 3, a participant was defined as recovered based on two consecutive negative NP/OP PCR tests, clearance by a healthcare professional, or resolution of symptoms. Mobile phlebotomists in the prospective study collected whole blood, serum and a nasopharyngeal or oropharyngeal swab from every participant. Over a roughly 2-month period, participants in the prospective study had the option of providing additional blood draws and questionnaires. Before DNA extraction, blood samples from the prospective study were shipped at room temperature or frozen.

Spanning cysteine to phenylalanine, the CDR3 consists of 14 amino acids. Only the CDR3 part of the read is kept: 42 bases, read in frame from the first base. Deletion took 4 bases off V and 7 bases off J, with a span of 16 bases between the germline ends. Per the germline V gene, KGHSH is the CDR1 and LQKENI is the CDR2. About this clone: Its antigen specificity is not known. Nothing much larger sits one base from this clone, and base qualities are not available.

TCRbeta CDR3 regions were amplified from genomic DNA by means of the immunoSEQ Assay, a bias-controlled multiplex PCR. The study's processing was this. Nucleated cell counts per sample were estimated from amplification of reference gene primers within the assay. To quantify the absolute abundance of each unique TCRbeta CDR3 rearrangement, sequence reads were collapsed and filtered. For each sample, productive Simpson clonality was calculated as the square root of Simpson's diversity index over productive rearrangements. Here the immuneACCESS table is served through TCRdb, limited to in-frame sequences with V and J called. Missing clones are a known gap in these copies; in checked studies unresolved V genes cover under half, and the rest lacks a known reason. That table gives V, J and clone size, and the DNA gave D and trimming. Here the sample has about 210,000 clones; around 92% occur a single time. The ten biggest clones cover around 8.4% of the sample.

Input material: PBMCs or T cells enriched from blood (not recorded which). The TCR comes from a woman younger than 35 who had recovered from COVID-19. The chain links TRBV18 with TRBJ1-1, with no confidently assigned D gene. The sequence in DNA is TGTGCCAGCTCACGACTCGGGAGGGAAGGTGAAGCTTTCTTT. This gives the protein CASSRLGREGEAFF.